This T cell receptor (beta chain) came from a study of beta chain features in type 1 diabetes. Comments on this clone: Its antigen is undetermined.

Sorted populations were all over 98% pure. As every portion of the isolated RNA was reverse transcribed, the sequencing read expressed TCRB transcripts. The table came from immunoSEQ multiplex PCR; TCRdb's copy has only in-frame clones and leaves some out. The table includes 250,000 to 300,000 clones, roughly 25% detected once. Study observations and caveats: In every one of the four CD4+ subsets, TCRB CDR3s were moderately but significantly shorter in Type 1 diabetes patients. The similarity of naive, central memory and Treg TCRB repertoires appeared greater among patients than among healthy donors.

After removal of 1 base from V and 5 bases from J, the junction contained 1 base not matched to a gene. Germline-derived CDR1 and CDR2 are GTSNPN and SVGIG (reference sequence). The CDR3 consists of 13 residues. Sequencing used naive CD4+ T cells from blood. The chain links TRBV30 to TRBJ1-5, with 8 bases lining up with TRBD1. The source is a woman younger than 45 with type 1 diabetes. CDR3 protein: CAWSGTGHQPQHF. CDR3 in DNA: TGTGCCTGGAGTGGGACAGGGCATCAGCCCCAGCATTTT.